The rows below give T cell receptor beta chains drawn from one sample of a study of T cells in Graves' hyperthyroidism and ophthalmopathy. TCRdb redid the calling of the multiplex PCR reads with MiXCR, one entry per CDR3 protein. The data contain 400,000 to 550,000 distinct CDR3 sequences, over 13% of them singletons. Source material: blood. The receptors originated from a woman in her late teens or twenties with Graves' hyperthyroidism. CDR3s include the opening cysteine and the closing phenylalanine or tryptophan. Fields, in order: CDR3 length, J gene, V gene, D gene, clone size, CDR3 protein, CDR3 DNA. D genes are given only for firm matches. Size is stated for part of the rows, as once, few or many counts, or as a class when the clone is expanded.

14 TRBJ2-1 TRBV7-3 - - CASSLRDTYNEQFF TGTGCCAGCAGCTTAAGGGACACCTACAATGAGCAGTTCTTC
17 TRBJ2-3 TRBV12-3/TRBV12-4 TRBD2 many CASSLGGAGVTTDTQYF TGTGCCAGCAGTTTAGGAGGGGCGGGAGTAACCACAGATACGCAGTATTTT
15 TRBJ1-5 TRBV20-1 TRBD1 few CSARTGDRSNQPQHF TGCAGTGCCCGGACAGGGGACCGTAGCAATCAGCCCCAGCATTTT
13 TRBJ2-7 TRBV6-2/TRBV6-3 - few CASSYTRGAEQYF TGTGCCAGCAGTTACACCCGAGGGGCGGAGCAGTACTTC
15 TRBJ1-3 TRBV12-3/TRBV12-4 - - CASLLHGGAGNTIYF TGTGCCAGCCTCCTTCATGGGGGGGCTGGAAACACCATATATTTT
19 TRBJ2-1 TRBV4-2 TRBD2 - CASSQGLAGELIPSNEQFF TGTGCCAGCAGCCAAGGGCTAGCGGGAGAGTTAATACCTAGCAATGAGCAGTTCTTC
13 TRBJ2-7 TRBV20-1 - many CSATPGGDYEQYF TGCAGTGCTACTCCCGGGGGCGACTACGAGCAGTACTTC
15 TRBJ1-2 TRBV30 - many CAWSPGSRLNYGYTF TGTGCCTGGAGCCCCGGCAGCCGTTTAAACTATGGCTACACCTTC
15 TRBJ2-7 TRBV15 - few CATSRFRQTTYEQYF TGTGCCACCAGCAGGTTTCGACAGACGACCTACGAGCAGTACTTC
13 TRBJ1-2 TRBV19 - many CASSTRTEDGYTF TGTGCCAGTAGTACCCGGACAGAAGATGGCTACACCTTC
14 TRBJ2-1 TRBV19 TRBD2 - CASSIGAGDNEQFF TGTGCCAGTAGTATAGGGGCGGGGGACAATGAGCAGTTCTTC